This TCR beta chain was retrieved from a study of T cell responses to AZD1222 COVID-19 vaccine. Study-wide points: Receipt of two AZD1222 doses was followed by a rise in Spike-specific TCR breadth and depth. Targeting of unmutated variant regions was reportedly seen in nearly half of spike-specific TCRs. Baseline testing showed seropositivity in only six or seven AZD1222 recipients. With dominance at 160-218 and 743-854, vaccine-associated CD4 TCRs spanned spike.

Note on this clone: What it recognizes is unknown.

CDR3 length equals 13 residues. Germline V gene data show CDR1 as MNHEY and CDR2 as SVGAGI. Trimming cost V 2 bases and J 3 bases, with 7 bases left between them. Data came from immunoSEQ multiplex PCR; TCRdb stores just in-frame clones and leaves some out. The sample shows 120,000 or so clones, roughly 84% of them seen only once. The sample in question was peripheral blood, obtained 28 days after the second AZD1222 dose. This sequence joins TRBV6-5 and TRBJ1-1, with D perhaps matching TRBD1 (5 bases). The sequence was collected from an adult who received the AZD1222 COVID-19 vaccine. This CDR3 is CASSYDRDTEAFF. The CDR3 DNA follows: TGTGCCAGCAGTTACGACAGAGACACTGAAGCTTTCTTT.